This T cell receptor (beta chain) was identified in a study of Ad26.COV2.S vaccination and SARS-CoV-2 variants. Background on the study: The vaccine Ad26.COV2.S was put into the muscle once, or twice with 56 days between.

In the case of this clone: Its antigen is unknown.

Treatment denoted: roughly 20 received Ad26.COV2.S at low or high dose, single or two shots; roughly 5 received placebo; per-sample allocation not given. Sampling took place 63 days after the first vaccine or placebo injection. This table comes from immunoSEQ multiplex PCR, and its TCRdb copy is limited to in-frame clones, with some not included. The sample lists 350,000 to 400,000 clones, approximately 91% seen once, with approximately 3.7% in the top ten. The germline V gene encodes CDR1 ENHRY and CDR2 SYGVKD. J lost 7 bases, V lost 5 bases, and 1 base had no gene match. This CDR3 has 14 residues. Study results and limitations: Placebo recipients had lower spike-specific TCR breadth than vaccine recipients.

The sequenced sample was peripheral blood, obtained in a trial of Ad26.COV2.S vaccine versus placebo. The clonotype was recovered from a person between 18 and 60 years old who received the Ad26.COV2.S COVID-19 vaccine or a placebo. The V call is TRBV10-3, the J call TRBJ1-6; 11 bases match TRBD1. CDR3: CAISRTGGNSPLHF. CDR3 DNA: TGTGCCATCAGTCGGACAGGGGGCAATTCACCCCTCCACTTT.